Sequencing of this T cell receptor beta chain was carried out in a study of early T cells in non-severe SARS-CoV-2 infection. CDR1 SGHVS and CDR2 FNYEAQ come from the germline V gene. J lost 2 bases, V lost 5 bases, and 1 base had no gene match. The CDR3 extends over 13 amino acids. From the 5' RACE reads, TCRdb called clonotypes with MiXCR, one entry per CDR3 protein. Counted here are about 81,000 distinct CDR3 sequences, roughly 6% occurring once; the ten biggest clones make up roughly 8.4%. This clonotype was seen repeatedly, ten times or more. The sequence was collected from an adult who was a healthcare worker with PCR-confirmed SARS-CoV-2 infection or an uninfected control (not recorded which). The sample comprised whole blood. This chain links TRBV7-6 with TRBJ2-7; 9 nucleotides line up with TRBD1. CDR3 in DNA: TGTGCCAGCAGCCGACAGGGGGCCTACGAGCAGTACTTC. Encoded protein: CASSRQGAYEQYF.